This T cell receptor (beta chain) was recorded in a study of T-cell memory formation after mild COVID-19. Overall study context: TCR clusters showed largely donor specificity. Study results and limitations: Some clones that responded were present in memory (sampled pre-infection), which suggests cross-reactive memory joined. Clones contracting day 15 to 85 were balanced CD4/CD8; later expanders leaned CD4+.

This clonotype was detected a few times. Its antigen remains unidentified. TCRdb re-analysed the 5' RACE reads in MiXCR, keeping a single row per CDR3 protein. The sample has 210,000 or so distinct CDR3 sequences, around 20% seen once. Germline V gives CDR1 SQVTM, CDR2 ANQGSEA. This CDR3 region has 12 residues. V lost 1 base, J lost 4 bases, and 7 bases lay in between. The specimen sequenced was PBMCs or a T cell subset sorted from them (not recorded which). This TCR was recovered from an adult woman who had mild COVID-19 (a few samples of this study predate the infection). Cell type and time point are not known. The rearrangement uses TRBV29-1 and TRBJ1-1; D ambiguous. Here the CDR3 DNA reads TGCAGCGTTGAAGGGCAGTTCACTGAAGCTTTCTTT. Translating gives CSVEGQFTEAFF.